This is a list of T cell receptor beta chains from one sample in a study of CD8 T cells in ankylosing spondylitis. Via MiXCR, TCRdb re-called the 5' RACE reads, giving one row per CDR3 protein. The sample consists of 35,000 to 50,000 distinct CDR3 sequences, 10% to 13% of them appearing once. Source material: blood, either unsorted or a sorted T cell fraction (not recorded which). The receptors were sampled from a male donor with ankylosing spondylitis or in good health (not recorded which). Both conserved end residues are part of each CDR3. D genes are given only for firm matches. Size tells how often a clone was seen (once, few, many) or the class of an expanded clone, and some rows leave it out.

V gene	J gene	D gene	clone size	CDR3 DNA	CDR3 protein
TRBV20-1	TRBJ2-7	.	many	TGCAGTGCTAGAGAGTCGTACCGGCGGCCGGGGCACGAGCAGTACTTC	CSARESYRRPGHEQYF
TRBV10-3	TRBJ2-5	TRBD1	many	TGTGCCATCAGTACAAGGGACAGGGGAAGGGACGAGACCCAGTACTTC	CAISTRDRGRDETQYF
TRBV27	TRBJ1-6	.	many	TGTGCCAGCAGTATAGGGGGGAATTCACCCCTCCACTTT	CASSIGGNSPLHF
TRBV4-3	TRBJ2-2	.	many	TGCGCCAGCAGCCAAGTGGCCAAGACAGGGAACACCGGGGAGCTGTTTTTT	CASSQVAKTGNTGELFF
TRBV5-6	TRBJ2-2	.	many	TGTGCCAGCAGCTTGGCCATGGACAGGAACACCGGGGAGCTGTTTTTT	CASSLAMDRNTGELFF
TRBV5-6	TRBJ2-1	TRBD2	many	TGTGCCAGCAGCCACGATAGCGGGAAGTCCTACAATGAGCAGTTCTTC	CASSHDSGKSYNEQFF
TRBV10-3	TRBJ2-1	TRBD2	many	TGTGCCATCAGTGAGTCGAAGGGACTAGCGAACAATGAGCAGTTCTTC	CAISESKGLANNEQFF
TRBV24-1	TRBJ2-1	.	many	TGTGCCACCAGTGATTATCAGGGTGAGCAGTTCTTC	CATSDYQGEQFF
TRBV20-1	TRBJ2-7	.	many	TGCAGTGCTACCTCGATCGGGGGACCCTCCTACGAGCAGTACTTC	CSATSIGGPSYEQYF
TRBV27	TRBJ2-1	.	many	TGTGCCAGCAGACCTGGTGCGGATGAGCAGTTCTTC	CASRPGADEQFF
TRBV6-2/TRBV6-3	TRBJ2-3	.	many	TGTGCCAGCAGAGCCCCGAGAGCAGATACGCAGTATTTT	CASRAPRADTQYF
TRBV12-3/TRBV12-4	TRBJ2-7	.	many	TGTGCCAGCAGTGCGGGATCTAAAGATTGGTACTTC	CASSAGSKDWYF
TRBV3-1	TRBJ2-7	.	.	TGTGCCAGCAGCCAAGGGACGGCATTTAAACCCTACGAGCAGTACTTC	CASSQGTAFKPYEQYF
TRBV20-1	TRBJ1-2	.	many	TGCAGTGCTACGGGACACTCCTATGGCTACACCTTC	CSATGHSYGYTF
TRBV3-1	TRBJ2-7	.	many	TGTGCCAGCAGCCCGAGGACATTCGACGAGCAGTACTTC	CASSPRTFDEQYF
TRBV29-1	TRBJ2-7	TRBD1	many	TGCAGCGTTGAAGGAACCGGGACAGGGAACCCCTACGAGCAGTACTTC	CSVEGTGTGNPYEQYF
TRBV9	TRBJ2-1	.	many	TGTGCCAGCAGCGAACTCAGGGTTAACAATGAGCAGTTCTTC	CASSELRVNNEQFF
TRBV4-1	TRBJ2-7	TRBD1	many	TGCGCCAGCAGCCAAGATGGGACAGGGCATTACGAGCAGTACTTC	CASSQDGTGHYEQYF
TRBV7-8	TRBJ2-3	TRBD2	many	TGTGCCAGCAGCTTAGCGGAACGCGGGAGGGGAGATACGCAGTATTTT	CASSLAERGRGDTQYF
TRBV7-2	TRBJ2-7	.	.	TGTGCCAGCAGCTTAAATAGCCAGCGTAACTACGAGCAGTACTTC	CASSLNSQRNYEQYF
TRBV6-2/TRBV6-3	TRBJ1-2	.	many	TGTGCCAGCAGTATGGGGGGTGCTGGCTACACCTTC	CASSMGGAGYTF
TRBV7-9	TRBJ1-1	TRBD1	many	TGTGCCAGCAGACCAGAACAGGGGGCGATTTCTGAAGCTTTCTTT	CASRPEQGAISEAFF
TRBV11-2	TRBJ2-1	TRBD1	many	TGTGCCAGCAGCTTAGTTTGGACAGGAATCTACAATGAGCAGTTCTTC	CASSLVWTGIYNEQFF
TRBV3-1	TRBJ2-1	.	few	TGTGCCAGCACGGACCGGGGGAAGCAGTTCTTC	CASTDRGKQFF
TRBV27	TRBJ2-7	.	many	TGTGCCAGCAGGAGGGACGGTGCCTACGAGCAGTACTTC	CASRRDGAYEQYF
TRBV2	TRBJ2-3	.	many	TGTGCCAGCAGTGGTGCAGCTGTTAGTGATACGCAGTATTTT	CASSGAAVSDTQYF
TRBV10-3	TRBJ2-7	TRBD1	.	TGTGCCACTCGGGACAGGGGGGACGAGCAGTACTTC	CATRDRGDEQYF
TRBV5-4	TRBJ2-5	.	many	TGTGCCAGCAGCTTTGAGGTAGAGACCCAGTACTTC	CASSFEVETQYF
TRBV20-1	TRBJ2-1	.	many	TGCAGTGCTACCTGGGGGTTTCTCAATGAGCAGTTCTTC	CSATWGFLNEQFF
TRBV5-1	TRBJ2-7	TRBD2	many	TGCGCCAGCAGCTTACGGGAGGGGCGGGAGCAGTACTTC	CASSLREGREQYF
TRBV12-3/TRBV12-4	TRBJ2-7	.	.	TGTGCCAGCAGGGGGGTACTCGACTACGAGCAGTACTTC	CASRGVLDYEQYF
TRBV4-1	TRBJ2-1	TRBD2	many	TGCGCCAGCAGCCAAGAAACCCACAGTCCGGGACTAGCGGGAGGGCCGTATGAGCAGTTCTTC	CASSQETHSPGLAGGPYEQFF
TRBV7-8	TRBJ2-1	.	many	TGTGCCAGCAGCACACCCGACTTGATGACGAATGAGCAGTTCTTC	CASSTPDLMTNEQFF
TRBV2	TRBJ2-2	.	many	TGTGCCAGCACAGAGGGAAGGAACACCGGGGAGCTGTTTTTT	CASTEGRNTGELFF
TRBV20-1	TRBJ1-2	.	many	TGCAGTGCTAGAGCGCTAAGTCAAACACGGGCTGCTGGCTACACCTTC	CSARALSQTRAAGYTF
TRBV6-1	TRBJ1-2	.	many	TGTGCCAGCAGTGATTTATCCGGCTATGGCTACACCTTC	CASSDLSGYGYTF
TRBV20-1	TRBJ2-1	TRBD2	many	TGCAGTGCAAGCGGGAGGGCCGTCTATGAGCAGTTCTTC	CSASGRAVYEQFF
TRBV29-1	TRBJ2-1	TRBD1	many	TGCAGCGCAAGGGACAGGGGGCTCAGTGAGCAGTTCTTC	CSARDRGLSEQFF
TRBV11-3	TRBJ2-3	TRBD1	many	TGTGCCAGCAGTCCCTCCGGGACAGGGGGCGATACGCAGTATTTT	CASSPSGTGGDTQYF
TRBV27	TRBJ1-2	TRBD1	few	TGTGCCAGCAGTAGCTCGGACAGGGGACATGGCTACACCTTC	CASSSSDRGHGYTF
TRBV20-1	TRBJ1-6	.	many	TGCAGTGCTAGAGATCAAGGGGCAAATTCACCCCTCCACTTT	CSARDQGANSPLHF
TRBV5-1	TRBJ2-5	TRBD1	many	TGCGCCAGCAGCTTGGTTCCGGGACAGGGCTTTGAGACCCAGTACTTC	CASSLVPGQGFETQYF
TRBV5-6	TRBJ2-7	TRBD2	many	TGTGCCAGCAGCCACCGAAAGCGGGAGGGCCTGGACGAGCAGTACTTC	CASSHRKREGLDEQYF
TRBV10-3	TRBJ2-3	TRBD2	many	TGTGCCATCAGGCGGGAGGGAACCGCAGATACGCAGTATTTT	CAIRREGTADTQYF
TRBV9	TRBJ1-5	.	many	TGTGCCAGCAGCGTCCTCCCACAGGGACCGAATCAGCCCCAGCATTTT	CASSVLPQGPNQPQHF
TRBV29-1	TRBJ2-5	TRBD1	many	TGCAGCGTTGAGGTCAGGGGGCAGGAGACCCAGTACTTC	CSVEVRGQETQYF
TRBV2	TRBJ2-1	.	many	TGTGCCAGCAGTGTGTCGACAGGATCCTCCACTGAGCAGTTCTTC	CASSVSTGSSTEQFF